Listed below are T cell receptor beta chains from one sample, sequenced in a study of T cell responses to AZD1222 COVID-19 vaccine. TCRdb's copy holds only in-frame clones and misses some; the assay was immunoSEQ multiplex PCR. The data contain roughly 150,000 clones, 90% of them singletons. Sequenced here: peripheral blood, sampled 28 days after the second AZD1222 dose. These receptors were taken from an adult who received the AZD1222 COVID-19 vaccine. CDR3s include the opening cysteine and the closing phenylalanine or tryptophan. Each record gives: clone size, J gene, V gene, D gene, CDR3 protein, CDR3 DNA. A D gene is named only where the DNA matches it firmly. For some rows the clone size is stated as once, few or many, or as a class when expanded; others skip it.

.	TRBJ2-1	TRBV7-2	.	CASSLVQAYNEQFF	TGTGCCAGCAGCTTAGTACAAGCTTACAATGAGCAGTTCTTC
.	TRBJ1-2	TRBV7-9	TRBD1	CASSSPGQIYGYTF	TGTGCCAGCAGCTCCCCGGGACAGATCTATGGCTACACCTTC
.	TRBJ2-1	TRBV30	TRBD2	CAWSRTSGGQPKRNEQFF	TGTGCCTGGAGTCGGACTAGCGGGGGGCAACCAAAGCGCAATGAGCAGTTCTTC
.	TRBJ2-1	TRBV19	.	CASSPGAAYNEQFF	TGTGCCAGTAGCCCGGGGGCGGCCTACAATGAGCAGTTCTTC
.	TRBJ1-2	TRBV7-9	.	CASSLEAGESYGYTF	TGTGCCAGCAGCTTAGAGGCAGGGGAGAGCTATGGCTACACCTTC
.	TRBJ2-3	TRBV21-1	.	CASSKGTPPGQGAYTQYF	TGTGCCAGCAGCAAAGGGACCCCCCCGGGACAGGGGGCTTATACGCAGTATTTT
.	TRBJ1-2	TRBV6-1	TRBD1	CASSDSLTGEGGYGYTF	TGTGCCAGCAGTGATTCCTTGACAGGGGAAGGGGGCTATGGCTACACCTTC
.	TRBJ2-1	TRBV11-1	TRBD2	CASASGGAYNEQFF	TGTGCCAGCGCAAGCGGGGGGGCCTACAATGAGCAGTTCTTC
.	TRBJ2-1	TRBV10-3	.	CAISESLGNTYNEQFF	TGTGCCATCAGTGAGTCGCTGGGCAATACGTACAATGAGCAGTTCTTC
.	TRBJ2-2	TRBV2	TRBD1	CASRVRDSNTGELFF	TGTGCCAGCAGGGTCCGGGACAGTAACACCGGGGAGCTGTTTTTT
.	TRBJ2-3	TRBV5-1	TRBD2	CASSYREGSDTQYF	TGCGCCAGCAGCTACCGGGAGGGTTCAGATACGCAGTATTTT
.	TRBJ2-1	TRBV24-1	TRBD2	CATSDYTGTSGFNEQFF	TGTGCCACCAGTGATTACACCGGGACTAGCGGCTTCAATGAGCAGTTCTTC
once	TRBJ1-1	TRBV18	.	CASSLHGDTEAFF	TGTGCCAGCTCACTCCACGGGGACACTGAAGCTTTCTTT
.	TRBJ2-7	TRBV13	TRBD1	CASSQPTGGTYEQYF	TGTGCCAGCAGCCAACCGACAGGGGGCACTTACGAGCAGTACTTC
.	TRBJ1-2	TRBV6-5	.	CASSLGANYGYTF	TGTGCCAGCAGTTTAGGAGCTAACTATGGCTACACCTTC
.	TRBJ2-7	TRBV7-9	TRBD1	CASSSEGQGVYEQYF	TGTGCCAGCAGCTCAGAGGGACAGGGTGTCTACGAGCAGTACTTC
.	TRBJ2-1	TRBV18	.	CASSPGHGALEQFF	TGTGCCAGCTCACCAGGACACGGAGCACTAGAGCAGTTCTTC
.	TRBJ1-4	TRBV6-5	TRBD1	CASSLDRGPEKLFF	TGTGCCAGCAGCCTCGACAGGGGGCCTGAAAAACTGTTTTTT
.	TRBJ1-5	TRBV19	.	CASTDPGNQPQHF	TGTGCCAGTACAGATCCGGGCAATCAGCCCCAGCATTTT
.	TRBJ1-1	TRBV3-1/TRBV3-2	.	CASSQVVSHTEAFF	TGTGCCAGCAGCCAAGTGGTCAGTCACACTGAAGCTTTCTTT
.	TRBJ2-7	TRBV3-1/TRBV3-2	.	CASSQVGGKNEQYF	TGTGCCAGCAGCCAAGTGGGCGGGAAGAACGAGCAGTACTTC
.	TRBJ1-2	TRBV19	.	CASSMSGYGYTF	TGTGCCAGTAGTATGAGCGGCTATGGCTACACCTTC
.	TRBJ1-3	TRBV2	.	CASRLGNTIYF	TGTGCCTCCAGACTGGGTAACACCATATATTTT
.	TRBJ1-5	TRBV7-2	TRBD1	CASNRDSGNQPQHF	TGTGCCAGCAATCGGGACAGTGGCAATCAGCCCCAGCATTTT
once	TRBJ1-2	TRBV28	.	CASAAGYGYTF	TGTGCCAGCGCCGCAGGCTATGGCTACACCTTC
.	TRBJ1-4	TRBV4-2	.	CASSQDGSATNEKLFF	TGTGCCAGCAGCCAGGATGGGAGTGCAACTAATGAAAAACTGTTTTTT
.	TRBJ2-3	TRBV7-3	TRBD1	CASSQTGIFTDTQYF	TGTGCCAGCAGCCAGACAGGGATATTCACAGATACGCAGTATTTT
few	TRBJ2-7	TRBV5-6	TRBD2	CASSLGTSGYEQYF	TGTGCCAGCAGCCTTGGGACTAGCGGCTACGAGCAGTACTTC
.	TRBJ2-7	TRBV3-1/TRBV3-2	.	CASSQLSYEQYF	TGTGCCAGCAGCCAACTCTCCTACGAGCAGTACTTC
few	TRBJ1-4	TRBV5-8	TRBD1	CASSYGQGVEKLFF	TGTGCCAGCAGCTATGGACAGGGAGTTGAAAAACTGTTTTTT
.	TRBJ1-5	TRBV19	.	CASSLAGGEQPQHF	TGTGCCAGTAGTCTAGCTGGAGGAGAACAGCCCCAGCATTTT
.	TRBJ2-5	TRBV27	.	CASTPSTGSGTQYF	TGTGCCAGCACTCCCTCGACAGGTTCGGGGACCCAGTACTTC
.	TRBJ1-2	TRBV4-1	.	CASSQGPRLGIYGYTF	TGCGCCAGCAGCCAAGGGCCCCGGCTGGGAATATATGGCTACACCTTC
.	TRBJ1-6	TRBV19	.	CACNRMDNSPLHF	TGTGCCTGCAACAGGATGGATAATTCACCCCTCCACTTT
.	TRBJ2-7	TRBV5-8	.	CASSLAFRGVYEQYF	TGTGCCAGCAGCTTGGCCTTCAGGGGGGTATACGAGCAGTACTTC
.	TRBJ1-3	TRBV30	.	CAWSEDISGNTIYF	TGTGCCTGGAGTGAGGACATCTCTGGAAACACCATATATTTT
.	TRBJ2-5	TRBV5-8	.	CASSLGGTSYQETQYF	TGTGCCAGCAGCTTGGGCGGGACGTCGTACCAAGAGACCCAGTACTTC
.	TRBJ2-1	TRBV24-1	TRBD1	CATSENGQGGNEQFF	TGTGCCACCAGTGAAAACGGACAGGGTGGCAATGAGCAGTTCTTC
.	TRBJ2-6	TRBV7-2	.	CASSLDLISSGANVLTF	TGTGCCAGCAGCTTAGACCTGATAAGCTCTGGGGCCAACGTCCTGACTTTC
once	TRBJ2-1	TRBV2	TRBD2	CASSEPTSGSRWFF	TGTGCCAGCAGTGAACCGACTAGCGGGAGTAGATGGTTCTTC
.	TRBJ1-1	TRBV6-5	TRBD1	CASSLGTGGDTEAFF	TGTGCCAGCAGTTTAGGGACAGGGGGAGACACTGAAGCTTTCTTT
.	TRBJ2-5	TRBV27	.	CASSLGGRGETQYF	TGTGCCAGCAGTTTAGGGGGGCGCGGAGAGACCCAGTACTTC
.	TRBJ2-3	TRBV6-5	.	CASSIQGQSTDTQYF	TGTGCCAGCAGTATACAGGGTCAATCCACAGATACGCAGTATTTT